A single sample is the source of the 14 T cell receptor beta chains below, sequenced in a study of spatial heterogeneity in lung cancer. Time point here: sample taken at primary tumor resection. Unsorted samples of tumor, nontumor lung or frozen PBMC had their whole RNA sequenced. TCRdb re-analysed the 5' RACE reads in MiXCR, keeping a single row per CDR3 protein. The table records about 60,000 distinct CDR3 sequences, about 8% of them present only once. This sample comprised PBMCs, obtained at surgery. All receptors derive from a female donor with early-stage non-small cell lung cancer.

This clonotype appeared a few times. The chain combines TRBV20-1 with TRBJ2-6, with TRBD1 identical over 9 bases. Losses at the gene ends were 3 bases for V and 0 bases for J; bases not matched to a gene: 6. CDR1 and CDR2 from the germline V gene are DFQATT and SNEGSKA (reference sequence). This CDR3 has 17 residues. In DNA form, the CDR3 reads TGCAGTGCTAGGGTCTTGGGACAGGGCTCTGGGGCCAACGTCCTGACTTTC. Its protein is CSARVLGQGSGANVLTF.

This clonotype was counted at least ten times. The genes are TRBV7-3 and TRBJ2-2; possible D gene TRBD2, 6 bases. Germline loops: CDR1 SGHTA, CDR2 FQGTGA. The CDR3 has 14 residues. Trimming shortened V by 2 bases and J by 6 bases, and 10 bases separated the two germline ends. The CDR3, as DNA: TGTGCCAGCAGCTTAGGGCCGGGGGCCGGGGAGCTGTTTTTT. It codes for CASSLGPGAGELFF.

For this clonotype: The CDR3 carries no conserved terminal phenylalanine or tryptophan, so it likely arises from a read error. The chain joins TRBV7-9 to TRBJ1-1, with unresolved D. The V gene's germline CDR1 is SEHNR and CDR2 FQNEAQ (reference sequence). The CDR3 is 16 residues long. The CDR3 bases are TGTGCCAGCAGCCCTCCCGGAGGGCCAACGAACACTGGAGCTTTCTTA. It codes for CASSPPGGPTNTGAFL.

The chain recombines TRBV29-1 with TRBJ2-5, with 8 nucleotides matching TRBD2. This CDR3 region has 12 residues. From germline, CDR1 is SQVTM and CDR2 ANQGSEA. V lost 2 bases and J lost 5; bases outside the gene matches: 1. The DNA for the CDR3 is TGCAGCGTTGAACGCGGGAGGGAGACCCAGTACTTC. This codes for CSVERGRETQYF.

The CDR3, as DNA: TGTGCCAGCTCACTGACGGCTAGGGAAGAGACCCAGTACTTC. It yields the protein CASSLTAREETQYF. V is TRBV18 and J is TRBJ2-5; no clear D. CDR1 KGHSH and CDR2 LQKENI come from the germline V gene. The CDR3 covers 14 residues. Trimming stripped 4 bases from V and 3 bases from J, with 12 bases between.

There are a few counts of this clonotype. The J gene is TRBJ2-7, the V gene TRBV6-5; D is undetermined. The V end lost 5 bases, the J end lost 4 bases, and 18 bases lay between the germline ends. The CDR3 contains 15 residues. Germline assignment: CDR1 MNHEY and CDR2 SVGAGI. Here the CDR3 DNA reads TGTGCCAGCAGTCTACAGCTCCAGTTAAGGTACGAGCAGTACGTC. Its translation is CASSLQLQLRYEQYV.

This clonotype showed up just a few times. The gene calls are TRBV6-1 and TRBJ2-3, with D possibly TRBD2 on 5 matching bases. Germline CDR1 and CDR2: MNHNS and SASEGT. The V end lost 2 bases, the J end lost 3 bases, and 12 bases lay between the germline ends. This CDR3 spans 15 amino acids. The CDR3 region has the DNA TGTGCCAGCAGTGAAATGAGACTAATTACAGATACGCAGTATTTT. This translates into CASSEMRLITDTQYF.

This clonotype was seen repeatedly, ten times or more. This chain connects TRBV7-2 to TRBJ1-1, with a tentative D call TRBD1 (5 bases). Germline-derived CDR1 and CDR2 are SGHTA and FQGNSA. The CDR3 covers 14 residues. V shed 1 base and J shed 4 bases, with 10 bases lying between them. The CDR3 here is CASSLEGEGTEAFF. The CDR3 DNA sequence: TGTGCCAGCAGCTTAGAAGGGGAGGGCACTGAAGCTTTCTTT.

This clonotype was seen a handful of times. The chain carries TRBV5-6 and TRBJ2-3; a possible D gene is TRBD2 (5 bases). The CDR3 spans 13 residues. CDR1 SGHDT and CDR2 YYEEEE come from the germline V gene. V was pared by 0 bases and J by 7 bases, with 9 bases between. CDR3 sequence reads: CASSLGGDYTQYF. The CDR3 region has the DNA TGTGCCAGCAGCTTGGGGGGAGACTATACGCAGTATTTT.

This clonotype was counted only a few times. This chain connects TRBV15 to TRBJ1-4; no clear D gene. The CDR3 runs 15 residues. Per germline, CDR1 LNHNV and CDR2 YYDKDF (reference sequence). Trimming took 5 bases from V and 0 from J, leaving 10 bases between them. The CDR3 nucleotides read TGTGCCACCAGCCCCACCAGCGCAACTAATGAAAAACTGTTTTTT. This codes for CATSPTSATNEKLFF. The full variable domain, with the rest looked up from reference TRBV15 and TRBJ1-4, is DAMVIQNPRYQVTQFGKPVTLSCSQTLNHNVMYWYQQKSSQAPKLLFHYYDKDFNNEADTPDNFQSRRPNTSFCFLDIRSPGLGDTAMYLCATSPTSATNEKLFFGSGTQLSVL.

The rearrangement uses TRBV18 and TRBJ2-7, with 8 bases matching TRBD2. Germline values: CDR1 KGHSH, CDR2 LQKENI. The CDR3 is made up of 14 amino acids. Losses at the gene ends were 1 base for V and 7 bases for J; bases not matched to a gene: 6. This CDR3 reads CASSPRRGASEQYV. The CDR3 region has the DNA TGTGCCAGCTCACCACGGCGGGGGGCCTCGGAGCAGTACGTC.

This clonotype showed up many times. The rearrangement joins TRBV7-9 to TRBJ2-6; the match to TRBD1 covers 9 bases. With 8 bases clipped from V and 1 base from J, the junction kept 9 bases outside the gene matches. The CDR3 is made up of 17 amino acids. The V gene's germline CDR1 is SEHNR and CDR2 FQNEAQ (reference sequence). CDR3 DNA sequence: TGTGCCAGCGTCCCCGGGACAGGGTTGTCTGGGGCCAACGTCCTGACTTTC. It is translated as CASVPGTGLSGANVLTF.

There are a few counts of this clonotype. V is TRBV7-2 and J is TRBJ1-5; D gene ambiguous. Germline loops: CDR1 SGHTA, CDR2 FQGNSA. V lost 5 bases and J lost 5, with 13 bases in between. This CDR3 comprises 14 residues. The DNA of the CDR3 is TGTGCCAGCAGCCAGCGTCAGTGGGATCAGCCCCAGCATTTT. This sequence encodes CASSQRQWDQPQHF.

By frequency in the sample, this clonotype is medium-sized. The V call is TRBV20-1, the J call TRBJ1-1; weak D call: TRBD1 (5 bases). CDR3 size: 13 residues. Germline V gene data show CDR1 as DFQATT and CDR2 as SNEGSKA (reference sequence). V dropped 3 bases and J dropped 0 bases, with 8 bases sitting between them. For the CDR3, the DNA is TGCAGTGCTAGTGGACAATTGAACACTGAAGCTTTCTTT. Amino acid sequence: CSASGQLNTEAFF.